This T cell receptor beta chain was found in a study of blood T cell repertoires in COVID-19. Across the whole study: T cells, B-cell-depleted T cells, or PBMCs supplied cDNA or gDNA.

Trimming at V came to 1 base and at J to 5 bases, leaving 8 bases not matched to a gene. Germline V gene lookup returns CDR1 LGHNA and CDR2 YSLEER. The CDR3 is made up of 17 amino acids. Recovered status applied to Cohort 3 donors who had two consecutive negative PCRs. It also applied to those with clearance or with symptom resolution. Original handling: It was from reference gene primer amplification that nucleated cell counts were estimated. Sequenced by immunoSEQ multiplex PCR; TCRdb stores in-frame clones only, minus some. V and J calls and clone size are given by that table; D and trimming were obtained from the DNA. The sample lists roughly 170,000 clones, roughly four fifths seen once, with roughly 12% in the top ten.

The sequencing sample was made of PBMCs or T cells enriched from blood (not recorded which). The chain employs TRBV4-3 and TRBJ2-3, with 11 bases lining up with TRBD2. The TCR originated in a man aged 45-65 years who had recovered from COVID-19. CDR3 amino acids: CASSQVVAGGQGDTQYF. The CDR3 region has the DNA TGCGCCAGCAGCCAAGTGGTAGCGGGGGGGCAGGGAGATACGCAGTATTTT.